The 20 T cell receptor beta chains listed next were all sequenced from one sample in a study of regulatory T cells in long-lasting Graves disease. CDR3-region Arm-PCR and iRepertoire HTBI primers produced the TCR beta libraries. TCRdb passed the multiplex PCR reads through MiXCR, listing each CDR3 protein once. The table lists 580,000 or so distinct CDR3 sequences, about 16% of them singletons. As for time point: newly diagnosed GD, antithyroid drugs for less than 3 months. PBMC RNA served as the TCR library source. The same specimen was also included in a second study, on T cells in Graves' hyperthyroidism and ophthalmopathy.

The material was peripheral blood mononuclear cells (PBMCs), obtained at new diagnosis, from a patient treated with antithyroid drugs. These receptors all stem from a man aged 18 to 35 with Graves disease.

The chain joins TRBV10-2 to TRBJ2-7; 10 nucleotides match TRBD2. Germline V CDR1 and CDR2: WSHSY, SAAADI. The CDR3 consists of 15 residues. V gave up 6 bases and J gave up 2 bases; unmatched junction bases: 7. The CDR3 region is CASRHRTSGTYEQYF. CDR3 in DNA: TGCGCCAGCAGGCACCGGACTAGCGGAACCTACGAGCAGTACTTC.

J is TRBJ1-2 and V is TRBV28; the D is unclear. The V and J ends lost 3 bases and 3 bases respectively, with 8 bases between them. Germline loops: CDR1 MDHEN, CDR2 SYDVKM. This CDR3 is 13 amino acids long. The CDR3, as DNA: TGTGCCAGCAGTTTTGGTGCAGACTATGGCTACACCTTC. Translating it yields CASSFGADYGYTF.

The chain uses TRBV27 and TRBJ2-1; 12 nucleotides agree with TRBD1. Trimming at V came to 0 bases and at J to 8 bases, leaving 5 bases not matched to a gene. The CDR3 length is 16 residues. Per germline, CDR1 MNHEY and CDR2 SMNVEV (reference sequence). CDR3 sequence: CASSLSSGTGGYEQFF. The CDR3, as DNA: TGTGCCAGCAGTTTATCTTCCGGGACAGGGGGCTATGAGCAGTTCTTC.

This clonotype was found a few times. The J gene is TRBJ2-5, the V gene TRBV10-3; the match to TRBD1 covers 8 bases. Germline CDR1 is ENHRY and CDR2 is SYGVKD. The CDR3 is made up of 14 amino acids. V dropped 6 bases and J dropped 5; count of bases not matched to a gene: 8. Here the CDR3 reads CAISRTGSGETQYF. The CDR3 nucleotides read TGTGCCATCAGCAGGACAGGGTCAGGGGAGACCCAGTACTTC.

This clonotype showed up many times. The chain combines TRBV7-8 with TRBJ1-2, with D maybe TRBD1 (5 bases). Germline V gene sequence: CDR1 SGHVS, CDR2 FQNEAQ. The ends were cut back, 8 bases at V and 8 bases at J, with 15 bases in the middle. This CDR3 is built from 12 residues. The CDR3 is CASVTGRGGYTF. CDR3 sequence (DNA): TGTGCCAGCGTCACCGGTCGGGGCGGCTACACCTTC.

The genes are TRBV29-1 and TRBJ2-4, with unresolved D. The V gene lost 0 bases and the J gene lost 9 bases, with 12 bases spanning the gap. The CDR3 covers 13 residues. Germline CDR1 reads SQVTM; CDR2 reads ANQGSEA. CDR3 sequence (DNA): TGCAGCGTTGAAGAGGAAGGCTGGGGCATTCAGTACTTC. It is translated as CSVEEEGWGIQYF.

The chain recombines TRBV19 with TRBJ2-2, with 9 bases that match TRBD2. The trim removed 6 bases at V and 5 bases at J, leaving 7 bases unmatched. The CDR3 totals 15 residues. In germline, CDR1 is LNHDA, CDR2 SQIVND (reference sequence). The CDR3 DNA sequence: TGTGCCAGTAGCGTTAGCGGGAGTATAACCGGGGAGCTGTTTTTT. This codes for CASSVSGSITGELFF.

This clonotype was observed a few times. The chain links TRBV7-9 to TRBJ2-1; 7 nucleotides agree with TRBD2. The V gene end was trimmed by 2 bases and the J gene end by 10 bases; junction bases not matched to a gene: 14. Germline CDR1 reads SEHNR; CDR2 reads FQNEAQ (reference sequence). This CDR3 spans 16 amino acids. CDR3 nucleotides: TGTGCCAGCAGCTTATACCGCGAGCGGGAATTTAAGGAGCAGTTCTTC. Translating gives CASSLYREREFKEQFF. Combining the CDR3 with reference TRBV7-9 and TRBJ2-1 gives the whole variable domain DTGVSQNPRHKITKRGQNVTFRCDPISEHNRLYWYRQTLGQGPEFLTYFQNEAQLEKSRLLSDRFSAERPKGSFSTLEIQRTEQGDSAMYLCASSLYREREFKEQFFGPGTRLTVL.

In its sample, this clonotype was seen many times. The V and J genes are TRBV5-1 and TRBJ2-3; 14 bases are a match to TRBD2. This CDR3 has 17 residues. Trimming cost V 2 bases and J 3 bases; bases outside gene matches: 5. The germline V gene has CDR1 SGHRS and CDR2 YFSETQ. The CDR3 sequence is CASSFRLAGGRTDTQYF. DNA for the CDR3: TGCGCCAGCAGCTTTCGACTAGCGGGAGGGCGAACAGATACGCAGTATTTT.

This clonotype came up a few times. The CDR3, as DNA: TGTGCCAGCAGCCAAGAGAGGACCAGGCAGTTCTTC. Its translation: CASSQERTRQFF. The chain is built from TRBV3-1 and TRBJ2-1; unclear D gene. This CDR3 has 12 amino acids. V lost 0 bases to trimming and J lost 12 bases, with 9 bases between them. Germline CDR1 reads LGHDT; CDR2 reads YNNKEL (reference sequence).

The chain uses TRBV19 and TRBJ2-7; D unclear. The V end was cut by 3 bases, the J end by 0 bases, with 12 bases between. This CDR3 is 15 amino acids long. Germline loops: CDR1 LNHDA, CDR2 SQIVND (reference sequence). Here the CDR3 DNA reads TGTGCCAGTAGTATTGCCGCATATCCCTCCTACGAGCAGTACTTC. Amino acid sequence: CASSIAAYPSYEQYF.

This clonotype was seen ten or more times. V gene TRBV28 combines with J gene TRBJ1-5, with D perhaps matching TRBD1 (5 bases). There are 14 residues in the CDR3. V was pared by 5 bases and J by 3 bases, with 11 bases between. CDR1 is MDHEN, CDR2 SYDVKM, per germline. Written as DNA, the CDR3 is TGTGCCAGCAGTGAGACAGACTTCAATCAGCCCCAGCATTTT. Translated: CASSETDFNQPQHF.

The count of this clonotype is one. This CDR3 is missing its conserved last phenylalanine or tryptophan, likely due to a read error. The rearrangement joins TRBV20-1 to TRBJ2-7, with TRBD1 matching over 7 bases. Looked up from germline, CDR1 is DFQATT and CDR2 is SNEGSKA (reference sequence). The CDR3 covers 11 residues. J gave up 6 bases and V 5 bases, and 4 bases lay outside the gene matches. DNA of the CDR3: TGCAGTGCTTTTACAGGGGCCGAGCAGTACTCC. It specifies CSAFTGAEQYS.

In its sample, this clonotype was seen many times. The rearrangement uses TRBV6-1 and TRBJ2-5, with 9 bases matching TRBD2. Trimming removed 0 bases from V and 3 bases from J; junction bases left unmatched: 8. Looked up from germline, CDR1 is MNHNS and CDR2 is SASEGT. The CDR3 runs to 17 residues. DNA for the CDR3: TGTGCCAGCAGTGAAGCACTAGCGGGCGAGGGGGAAGAGACCCAGTACTTC. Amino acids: CASSEALAGEGEETQYF.

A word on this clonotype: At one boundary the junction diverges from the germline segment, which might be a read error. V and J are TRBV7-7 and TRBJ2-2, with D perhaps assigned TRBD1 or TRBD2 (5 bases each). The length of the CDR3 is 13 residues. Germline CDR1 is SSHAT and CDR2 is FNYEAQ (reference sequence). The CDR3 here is CASSLGRRGELFF. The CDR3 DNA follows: TGTGCTAGCAGCTTGGGACGACGCGGGGAGCTGTTTTTT.

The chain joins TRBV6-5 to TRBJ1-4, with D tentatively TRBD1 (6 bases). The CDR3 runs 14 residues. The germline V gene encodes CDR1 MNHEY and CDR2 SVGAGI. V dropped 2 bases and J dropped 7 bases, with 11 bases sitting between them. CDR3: CASSYTGTGEKLFF. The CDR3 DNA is TGTGCCAGCAGTTACACAGGGACGGGTGAAAAACTGTTTTTT.

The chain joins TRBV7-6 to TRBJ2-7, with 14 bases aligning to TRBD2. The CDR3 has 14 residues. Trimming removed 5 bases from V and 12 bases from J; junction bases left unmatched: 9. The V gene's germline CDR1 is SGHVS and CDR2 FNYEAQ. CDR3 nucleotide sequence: TGTGCCAGCAGCCCGGGACTAGCGGGAGTAGAGTCGTACTTC. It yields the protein CASSPGLAGVESYF.

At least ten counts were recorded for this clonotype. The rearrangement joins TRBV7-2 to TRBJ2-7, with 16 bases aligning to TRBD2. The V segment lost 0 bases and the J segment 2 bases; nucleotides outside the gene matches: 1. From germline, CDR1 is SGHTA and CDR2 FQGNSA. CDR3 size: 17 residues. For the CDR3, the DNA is TGTGCCAGCAGCTTAGCGGGGACTAGCGGGAGGGCCTACGAGCAGTACTTC. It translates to CASSLAGTSGRAYEQYF.

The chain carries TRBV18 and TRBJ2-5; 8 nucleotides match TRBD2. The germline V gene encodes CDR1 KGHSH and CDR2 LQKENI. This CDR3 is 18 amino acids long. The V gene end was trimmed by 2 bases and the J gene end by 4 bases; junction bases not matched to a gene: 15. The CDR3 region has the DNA TGTGCCAGCTCACCAAGGAATGACCCGGGAGGGCCGGGAGAGACCCAGTACTTC. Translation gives CASSPRNDPGGPGETQYF.

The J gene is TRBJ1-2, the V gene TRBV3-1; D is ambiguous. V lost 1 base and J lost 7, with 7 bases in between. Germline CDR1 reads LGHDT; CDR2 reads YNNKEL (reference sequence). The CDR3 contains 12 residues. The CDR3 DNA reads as TGTGCCAGCAGCCAAGGTGACCGTGGCTACACCTTC. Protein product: CASSQGDRGYTF.